The 9 T cell receptor beta chains listed next were all sequenced from one sample in a study of sequential checkpoint blockade in melanoma. The protocol was immunoSEQ multiplex PCR, while the TCRdb copy is restricted to in-frame clones and leaves out a portion. The sample records some 40,000 clones, around four fifths being singletons. Treatment specified: randomized to nivolumab then ipilimumab (arm A) or the reverse (arm B). This sample comprised CD8+ T cells sorted from blood (inferred from file names), obtained from a patient given nivolumab and ipilimumab in sequence. The receptors were sampled from a human donor with melanoma.

V usage is TRBV28 and J usage is TRBJ2-1, with D unresolved. V gave up 4 bases and J gave up 1 base, with 17 bases separating them. This CDR3 spans 17 amino acids. CDR1 MDHEN and CDR2 SYDVKM come from the germline V gene. The CDR3 DNA reads as TGTGCCAGCAGTTCGCCTTTTACAATAAAGTCCTACAATGAGCAGTTCTTC. It translates to CASSSPFTIKSYNEQFF.

The rearrangement uses TRBV11-2 and TRBJ1-2; D gene unclear. The CDR3 runs to 18 residues. The V end was cut by 3 bases, the J end by 0 bases, with 20 bases between. Looked up from germline, CDR1 is SGHAT and CDR2 is FQNNGV. The CDR3 loop reads CASSFPQAPAGANYGYTF. Here the CDR3 DNA reads TGTGCCAGCAGCTTCCCTCAAGCCCCCGCCGGAGCTAACTATGGCTACACCTTC.

This rearrangement joins TRBV6-6 to TRBJ1-2; D possibly corresponds to TRBD1 (5 bases). Germline V gene lookup returns CDR1 MNHNY and CDR2 SVGAGI (reference sequence). CDR3 size: 14 residues. V lost 7 bases to trimming and J lost 2 bases, with 14 bases between them. The CDR3, as DNA: TGTGCCAGCACTAAACGGGGGGGAAACTATGGCTACACCTTC. Amino acids: CASTKRGGNYGYTF.

The chain uses TRBV29-1 and TRBJ2-7; TRBD2 might be the D (5 bases). Germline CDR1 is SQVTM and CDR2 is ANQGSEA. The CDR3 loop spans 15 amino acids. Trimming cost V 2 bases and J 3 bases, with 17 bases left between them. The DNA of the CDR3 is TGCAGCGTTGAAAATGTGTCAGAAGGAGGCTACGAGCAGTACTTC. It encodes CSVENVSEGGYEQYF.

This clone has only one observation. V gene TRBV7-9 combines with J gene TRBJ2-1; D might be TRBD2 (6 bases). The CDR3 is 14 residues long. Germline CDR1 SEHNR, CDR2 FQNEAQ (reference sequence). V was clipped by 4 bases and J by 7 bases, with 14 bases between them. The CDR3 protein is CASSSRYGTNEQFF. For the CDR3, the DNA is TGTGCCAGCAGCTCTAGATACGGGACTAATGAGCAGTTCTTC.

The chain joins TRBV9 to TRBJ1-1; D unclear. The CDR3 spans 13 residues. CDR1 is SGDLS and CDR2 is YYNGEE in the germline V gene. Trimming removed 1 base from V and 1 base from J, with 5 bases in between. The CDR3 reads CASSVSGNTEAFF. The CDR3 bases are TGTGCCAGCAGCGTATCAGGGAACACTGAAGCTTTCTTT.

This chain connects TRBV13 to TRBJ1-2; D is unresolved. Per germline, CDR1 PRHDT and CDR2 FYEKMQ (reference sequence). Trimming removed 1 base from V and 6 bases from J, with 9 bases in between. The CDR3 has 13 amino acids. The CDR3 reads CASSLAQEDGYTF. In nucleotides, the CDR3 is TGTGCCAGCAGCTTAGCGCAGGAAGATGGCTACACCTTC.

This CDR3 is CASSLAGQGHQPQHF. DNA for the CDR3: TGTGCCAGCAGTTTAGCTGGACAGGGACATCAGCCCCAGCATTTT. The chain has TRBV27 and TRBJ1-5; TRBD1 matches 8 bases. Germline V CDR1 and CDR2: MNHEY, SMNVEV (reference sequence). This CDR3 has 15 residues. Trimming removed 2 bases from V and 5 bases from J; junction bases left unmatched: 5.

The rearrangement joins TRBV28 to TRBJ1-1; 10 bases line up with TRBD1. The CDR3 runs 15 residues. Looked up from germline, CDR1 is MDHEN and CDR2 is SYDVKM. V was pared by 5 bases and J by 4 bases, with 7 bases of the junction left unmatched. The CDR3 sequence: CASSPRQGAVTEAFF. The CDR3 DNA reads TGTGCCAGCAGTCCCCGACAGGGGGCGGTCACTGAAGCTTTCTTT.